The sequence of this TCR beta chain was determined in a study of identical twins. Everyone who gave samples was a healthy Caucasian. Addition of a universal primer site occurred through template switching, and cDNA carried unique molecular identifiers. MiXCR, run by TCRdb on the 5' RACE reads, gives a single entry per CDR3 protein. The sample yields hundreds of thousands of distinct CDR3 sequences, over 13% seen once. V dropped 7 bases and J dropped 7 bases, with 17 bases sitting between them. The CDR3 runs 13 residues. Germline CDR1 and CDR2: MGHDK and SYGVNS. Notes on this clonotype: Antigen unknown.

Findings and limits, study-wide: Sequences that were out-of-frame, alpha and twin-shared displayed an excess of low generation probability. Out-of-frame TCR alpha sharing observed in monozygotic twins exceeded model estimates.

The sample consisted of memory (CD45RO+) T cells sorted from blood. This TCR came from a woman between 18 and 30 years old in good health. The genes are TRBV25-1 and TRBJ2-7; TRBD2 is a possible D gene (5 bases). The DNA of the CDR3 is TGTGCCAGCATGGGTCTAGAAAGAGGGGAGCAGTACTTC. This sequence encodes CASMGLERGEQYF.